A selection of T cell receptor beta chains follows, all from one sample in a study of blood T cell repertoires in COVID-19. Data came from immunoSEQ multiplex PCR; TCRdb stores just in-frame clones and leaves some out. The sample records around 100,000 clones, roughly 85% being singletons. The material sequenced was peripheral blood. The receptors derive from a man between 45 and 60 years old with active COVID-19. Both conserved end residues are part of each CDR3. A D gene is named only where the DNA matches it firmly. The size field is filled for only some rows; it gives once, few, many or a size class.

J | V | D | size | DNA | CDR3
TRBJ1-5 | TRBV7-2 | TRBD1 | - | TGTGCCAGCAGCCCAGGGGGCAGGTATCAGCCCCAGCATTTT | CASSPGGRYQPQHF
TRBJ1-5 | TRBV18 | - | - | TGTGCCAGCTCGCGGGACGGTAGCAATCAGCCCCAGCATTTT | CASSRDGSNQPQHF
TRBJ1-3 | TRBV10-3 | - | - | TGTGCCATCAGTGACGGTGCTCTGCGGGGAAACACCATATATTTT | CAISDGALRGNTIYF
TRBJ1-4 | TRBV6-5 | - | once | TGTGCCAGCCGAAGGGGCGGTGAAAAACTGTTTTTT | CASRRGGEKLFF
TRBJ2-1 | TRBV11-2 | - | - | TGTGCCAGCAGCTCACTTCACGTGGGGACTTTCAATGAGCAGTTCTTC | CASSSLHVGTFNEQFF
TRBJ2-5 | TRBV3-1/TRBV3-2 | - | - | TGTGCCAGCAGCCAAGGTGCACAGGAGACCCAGTACTTC | CASSQGAQETQYF
TRBJ2-3 | TRBV3-1/TRBV3-2 | TRBD1 | - | TGTGCCAGCAGCCACCTAGGGGGCGCGGGGACAGGGGTGGCGCAGTATTTT | CASSHLGGAGTGVAQYF
TRBJ1-2 | TRBV12-3/TRBV12-4 | - | - | TGTGCCAGCAGTTTAGGGCAGAACTATGGCTACACCTTC | CASSLGQNYGYTF
TRBJ2-6 | TRBV2 | TRBD1 | - | TGTGCCAGCAGTGGACAGGGCATCGGGGCCAACGTCCTGACTTTC | CASSGQGIGANVLTF
TRBJ1-1 | TRBV9 | - | - | TGTGCCAGCAGCGTAGGGGGGGACACTGAAGCTTTCTTT | CASSVGGDTEAFF
TRBJ1-1 | TRBV11-3 | - | - | TGTGCCAGCAGCTACTCCCTGAACACTGAAGCTTTCTTT | CASSYSLNTEAFF
TRBJ2-1 | TRBV2 | - | - | TGTGCCAGCATCGTAGACAATGAGCAGTTCTTC | CASIVDNEQFF
TRBJ1-4 | TRBV14 | - | - | TGTGCCAGCAGCCAACAGGGGCGCGAAAAACTGTTTTTT | CASSQQGREKLFF
TRBJ2-7 | TRBV6-1 | TRBD2 | - | TGTGCCAGCAGTGAATCCCTCAGACTAGCGGGATTCATCTCCTACGAGCAGTACTTC | CASSESLRLAGFISYEQYF
TRBJ1-2 | TRBV14 | - | once | TGTGCCAGCAGCCAAGTAGGAGGCTATGGCTACACCTTC | CASSQVGGYGYTF
TRBJ1-5 | TRBV27 | TRBD1 | - | TGTGCCAGCAGGCCGGCCACAGGGGGCGCTGGCAATCAGCCCCAGCATTTT | CASRPATGGAGNQPQHF
TRBJ1-2 | TRBV6-4 | - | - | TGTGCCAGCACCGCGAGGGGGGGAGCTATTGATGGCTACACCTTC | CASTARGGAIDGYTF
TRBJ1-6 | TRBV21-1 | - | - | TGTGCCAGCAGCAGACTCGGTGGGACAGAAACCAATTCACCCCTCCACTTT | CASSRLGGTETNSPLHF
TRBJ2-7 | TRBV5-6 | - | - | TGTGCCAGCACGAACCCTAGGACAAAGTTTTCCTACGAGCAGTACTTC | CASTNPRTKFSYEQYF
TRBJ1-2 | TRBV5-4 | - | many | TGTGCCAGCAGTTCGGACAGCTATGGCTACACCTTC | CASSSDSYGYTF
TRBJ2-2 | TRBV18 | TRBD1 | - | TGTGCCAGCTCACCAGAACAGGGGATGGCCGGGGAGCTGTTTTTT | CASSPEQGMAGELFF